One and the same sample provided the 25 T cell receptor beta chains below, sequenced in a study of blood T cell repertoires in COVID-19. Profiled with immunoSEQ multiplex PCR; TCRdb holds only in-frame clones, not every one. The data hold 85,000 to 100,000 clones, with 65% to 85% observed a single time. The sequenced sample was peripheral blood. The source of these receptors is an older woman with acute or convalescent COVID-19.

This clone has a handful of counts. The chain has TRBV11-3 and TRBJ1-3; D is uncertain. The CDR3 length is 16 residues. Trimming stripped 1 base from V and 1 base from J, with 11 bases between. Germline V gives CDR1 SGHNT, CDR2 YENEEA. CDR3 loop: CASSLVEDGSGNTIYF. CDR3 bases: TGTGCCAGCAGCTTAGTGGAGGATGGGTCTGGAAACACCATATATTTT.

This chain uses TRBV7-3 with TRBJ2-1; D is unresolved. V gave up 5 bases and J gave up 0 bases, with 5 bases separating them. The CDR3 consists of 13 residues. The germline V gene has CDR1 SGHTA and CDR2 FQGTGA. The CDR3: CASSESSYNEQFF. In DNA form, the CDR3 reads TGTGCCAGCAGCGAGAGCTCCTACAATGAGCAGTTCTTC. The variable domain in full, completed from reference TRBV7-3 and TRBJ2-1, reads GAGVSQTPSNKVTEKGKYVELRCDPISGHTALYWYRQSLGQGPEFLIYFQGTGAADDSGLPNDRFFAVRPEGSVSTLKIQRTERGDSAVYLCASSESSYNEQFFGPGTRLTVL.

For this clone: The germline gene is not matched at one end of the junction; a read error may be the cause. CDR3 protein: CASSPLGTAGDEQYF. Written as DNA, the CDR3 is TGTGCTAGCAGCCCGCTTGGGACGGCAGGGGACGAGCAGTACTTC. The rearrangement uses TRBV7-7 and TRBJ2-7; D possibly corresponds to TRBD1 (6 bases). Germline values: CDR1 SSHAT, CDR2 FNYEAQ (reference sequence). This CDR3 has 15 amino acids.

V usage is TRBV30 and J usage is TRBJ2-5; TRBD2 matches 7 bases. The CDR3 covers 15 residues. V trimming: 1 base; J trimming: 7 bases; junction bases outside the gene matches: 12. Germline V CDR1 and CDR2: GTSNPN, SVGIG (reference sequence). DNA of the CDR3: TGTGCCTGGAGTGCCCACACAACTAGCGCGGGGACCCAGTACTTC. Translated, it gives CAWSAHTTSAGTQYF.

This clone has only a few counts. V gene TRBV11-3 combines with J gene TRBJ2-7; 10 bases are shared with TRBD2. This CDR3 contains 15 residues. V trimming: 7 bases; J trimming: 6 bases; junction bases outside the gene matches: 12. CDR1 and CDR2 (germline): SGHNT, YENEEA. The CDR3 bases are TGTGCCAGCACCCATACTAGGCTAGCGGGGGCCGAGCAGTACTTC. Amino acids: CASTHTRLAGAEQYF.

CDR3 amino acids: CASSRDRERVNSNQPQHF. CDR3 sequence (DNA): TGTGCCAGCAGTCGGGACAGGGAAAGGGTAAATAGCAATCAGCCCCAGCATTTT. This chain joins TRBV6-6 and TRBJ1-5; 9 bases map to TRBD1. Germline values: CDR1 MNHNY, CDR2 SVGAGI (reference sequence). The trim removed 5 bases at V and 0 bases at J, leaving 11 bases unmatched. CDR3 size: 18 residues.

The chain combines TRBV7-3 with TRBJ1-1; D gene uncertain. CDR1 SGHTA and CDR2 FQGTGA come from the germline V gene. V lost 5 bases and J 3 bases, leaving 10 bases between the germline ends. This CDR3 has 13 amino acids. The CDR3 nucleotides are TGTGCCAGCAGCCCTTCCGGGGACACTGAAGCTTTCTTT. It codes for CASSPSGDTEAFF. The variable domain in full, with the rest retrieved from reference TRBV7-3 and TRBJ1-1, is GAGVSQTPSNKVTEKGKYVELRCDPISGHTALYWYRQSLGQGPEFLIYFQGTGAADDSGLPNDRFFAVRPEGSVSTLKIQRTERGDSAVYLCASSPSGDTEAFFGQGTRLTVV.

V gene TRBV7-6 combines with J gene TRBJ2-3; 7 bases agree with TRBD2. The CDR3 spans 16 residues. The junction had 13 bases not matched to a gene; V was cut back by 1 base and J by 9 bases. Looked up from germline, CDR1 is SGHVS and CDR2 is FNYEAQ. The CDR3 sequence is CASSLDVGGMPRTQYF. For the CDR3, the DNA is TGTGCCAGCAGCTTAGATGTCGGGGGGATGCCAAGGACGCAGTATTTT.

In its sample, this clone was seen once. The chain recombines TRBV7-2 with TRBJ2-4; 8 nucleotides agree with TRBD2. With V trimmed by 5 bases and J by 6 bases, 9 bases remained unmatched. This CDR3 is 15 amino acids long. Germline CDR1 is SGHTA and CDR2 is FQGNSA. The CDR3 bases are TGTGCCAGCAGCGAGCGCGGGGGGCTGGGAAACATTCAGTACTTC. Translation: CASSERGGLGNIQYF.

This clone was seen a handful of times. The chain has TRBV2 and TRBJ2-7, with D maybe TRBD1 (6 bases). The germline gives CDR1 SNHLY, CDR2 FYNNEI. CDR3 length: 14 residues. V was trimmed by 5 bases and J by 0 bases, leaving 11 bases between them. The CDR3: CASSSRDNSYEQYF. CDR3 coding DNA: TGTGCCAGCAGTTCCCGGGACAACTCCTACGAGCAGTACTTC.

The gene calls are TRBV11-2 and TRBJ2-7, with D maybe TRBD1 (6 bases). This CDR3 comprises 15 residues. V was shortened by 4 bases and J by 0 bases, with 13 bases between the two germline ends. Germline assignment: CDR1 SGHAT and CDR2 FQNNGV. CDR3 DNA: TGTGCCAGCAGCTCCCAAGACAGGAGCTCCTACGAGCAGTACTTC. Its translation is CASSSQDRSSYEQYF.

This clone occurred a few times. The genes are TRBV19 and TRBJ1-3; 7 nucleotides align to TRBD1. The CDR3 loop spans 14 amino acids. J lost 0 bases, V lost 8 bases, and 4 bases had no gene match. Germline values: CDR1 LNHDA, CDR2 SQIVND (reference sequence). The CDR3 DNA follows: TGTGCCAGTGAAGGGGGCGTCTCTGGAAACACCATATATTTT. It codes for CASEGGVSGNTIYF.

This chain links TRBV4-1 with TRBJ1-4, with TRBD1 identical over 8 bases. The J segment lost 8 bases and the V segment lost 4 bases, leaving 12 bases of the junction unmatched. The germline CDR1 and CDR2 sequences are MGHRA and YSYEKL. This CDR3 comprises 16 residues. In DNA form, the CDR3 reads TGCGCCAGCAGCCCCATTGACAGGGGAGCGGGAGAAAAACTGTTTTTT. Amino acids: CASSPIDRGAGEKLFF.

The CDR3 is CASSYYKILGLAVETQYF. The DNA for the CDR3 is TGTGCCAGCAGCTATTATAAGATTTTAGGACTAGCTGTGGAGACCCAGTACTTC. The V gene is TRBV7-9, the J gene TRBJ2-5, with 8 bases fitting TRBD2. After removal of 4 bases from V and 5 bases from J, the junction contained 18 bases not matched to a gene. From germline, CDR1 is SEHNR and CDR2 FQNEAQ (reference sequence). The CDR3 has 18 amino acids.

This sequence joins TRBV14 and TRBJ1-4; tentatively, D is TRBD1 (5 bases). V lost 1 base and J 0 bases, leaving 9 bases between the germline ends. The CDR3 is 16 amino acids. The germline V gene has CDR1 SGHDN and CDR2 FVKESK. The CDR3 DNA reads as TGTGCCAGCAGCCAAGTGGGGGGGGCAACTAATGAAAAACTGTTTTTT. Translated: CASSQVGGATNEKLFF.

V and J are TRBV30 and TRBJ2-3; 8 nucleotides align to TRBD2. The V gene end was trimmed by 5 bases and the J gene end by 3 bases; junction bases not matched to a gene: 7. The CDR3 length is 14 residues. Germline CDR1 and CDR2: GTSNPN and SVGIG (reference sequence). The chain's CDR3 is CAWGPGLGTDTQYF. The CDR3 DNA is TGTGCCTGGGGACCGGGACTAGGAACAGATACGCAGTATTTT.

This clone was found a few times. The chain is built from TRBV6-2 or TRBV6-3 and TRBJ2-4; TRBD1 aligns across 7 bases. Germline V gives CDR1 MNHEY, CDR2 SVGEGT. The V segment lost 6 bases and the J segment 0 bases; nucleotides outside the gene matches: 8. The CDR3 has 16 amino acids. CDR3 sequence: CASSHPGTAAKNIQYF. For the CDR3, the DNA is TGTGCCAGCAGCCATCCCGGGACAGCAGCCAAAAACATTCAGTACTTC.

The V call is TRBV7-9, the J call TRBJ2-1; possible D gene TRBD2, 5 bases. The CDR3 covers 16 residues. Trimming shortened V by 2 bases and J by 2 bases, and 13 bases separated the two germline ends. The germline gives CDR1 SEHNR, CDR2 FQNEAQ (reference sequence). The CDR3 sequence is CASSLYAGQAYNEQFF. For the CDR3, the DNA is TGTGCCAGCAGCTTATATGCGGGCCAAGCCTACAATGAGCAGTTCTTC.

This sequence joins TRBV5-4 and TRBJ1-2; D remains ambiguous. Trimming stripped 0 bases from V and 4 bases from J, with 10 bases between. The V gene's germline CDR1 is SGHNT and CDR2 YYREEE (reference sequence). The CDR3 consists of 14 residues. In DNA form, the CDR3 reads TGTGCCAGCAGCTTGGGCAGGCAAAGCTATGGCTACACCTTC. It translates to CASSLGRQSYGYTF.

The DNA of the CDR3 is TGTGCCAGCAGCTTTTGGGGGGATATCCAAGAGACCCAGTACTTC. It translates to CASSFWGDIQETQYF. J is TRBJ2-5 and V is TRBV5-5, with a tentative D call TRBD2 (6 bases). CDR1 is SGHKS and CDR2 is YYEKEE in the germline V gene (reference sequence). The CDR3 spans 15 residues. V was clipped by 2 bases and J by 1 base, with 12 bases between them.

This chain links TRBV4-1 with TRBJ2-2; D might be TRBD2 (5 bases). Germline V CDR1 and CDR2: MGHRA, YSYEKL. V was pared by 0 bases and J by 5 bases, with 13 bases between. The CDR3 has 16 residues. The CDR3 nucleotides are TGCGCCAGCAGCCAAGAAGCCCTAGCTGCGACCGGGGAGCTGTTTTTT. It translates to CASSQEALAATGELFF.

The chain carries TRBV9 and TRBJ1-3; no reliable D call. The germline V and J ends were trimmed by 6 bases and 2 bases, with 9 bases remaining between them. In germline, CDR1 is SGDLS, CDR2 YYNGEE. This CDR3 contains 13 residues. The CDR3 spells CASTGNTGNTIYF. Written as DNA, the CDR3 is TGTGCCAGCACAGGTAACACTGGAAACACCATATATTTT.

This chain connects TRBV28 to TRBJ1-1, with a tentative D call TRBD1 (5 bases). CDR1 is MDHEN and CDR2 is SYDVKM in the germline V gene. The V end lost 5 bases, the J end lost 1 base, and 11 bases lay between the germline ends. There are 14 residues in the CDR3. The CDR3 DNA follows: TGTGCCAGCAGTACGGACATTACGAACACTGAAGCTTTCTTT. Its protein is CASSTDITNTEAFF.

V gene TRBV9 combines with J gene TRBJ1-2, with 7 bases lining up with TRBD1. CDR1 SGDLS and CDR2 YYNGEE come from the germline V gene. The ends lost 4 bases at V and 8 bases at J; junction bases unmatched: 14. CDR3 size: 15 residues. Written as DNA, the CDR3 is TGTGCCAGCAGCTTCGGACAGGAACAATCGTGGGGCTACACCTTC. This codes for CASSFGQEQSWGYTF.

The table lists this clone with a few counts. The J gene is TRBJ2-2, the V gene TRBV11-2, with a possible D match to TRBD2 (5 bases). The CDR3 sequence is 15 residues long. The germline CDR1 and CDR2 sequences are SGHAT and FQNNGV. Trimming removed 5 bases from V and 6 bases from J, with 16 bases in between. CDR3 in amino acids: CASSPQISGAGELFF. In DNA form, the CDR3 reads TGTGCCAGCAGCCCGCAGATATCCGGGGCCGGGGAGCTGTTTTTT.